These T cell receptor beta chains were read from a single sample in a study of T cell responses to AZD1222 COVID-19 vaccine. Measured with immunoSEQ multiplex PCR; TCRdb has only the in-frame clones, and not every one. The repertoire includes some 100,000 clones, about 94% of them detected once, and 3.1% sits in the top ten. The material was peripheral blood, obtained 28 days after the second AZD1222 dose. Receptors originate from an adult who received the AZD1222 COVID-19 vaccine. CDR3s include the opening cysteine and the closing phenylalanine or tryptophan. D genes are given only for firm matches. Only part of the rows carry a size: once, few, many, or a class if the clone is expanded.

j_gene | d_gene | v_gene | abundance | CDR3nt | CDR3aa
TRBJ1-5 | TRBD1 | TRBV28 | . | TGTGCCAGCCAGTCCCCCGGGACAGGGAGAGAGCAGCCCCAGCATTTT | CASQSPGTGREQPQHF
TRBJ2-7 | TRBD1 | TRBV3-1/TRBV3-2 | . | TGTGCCAGCAGCCCTCACAGGGGGGAAGGGCGCGAGCAGTACTTC | CASSPHRGEGREQYF
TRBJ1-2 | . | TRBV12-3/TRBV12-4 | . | TGTGCCAGCAGGTTCGGGGCTTGGGGCTACACCTTC | CASRFGAWGYTF
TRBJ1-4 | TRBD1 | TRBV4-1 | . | TGCGCCAGCAGCCAAGAATGGACAGGGGGTGAAAAACTGTTTTTT | CASSQEWTGGEKLFF
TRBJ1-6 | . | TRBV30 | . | TGTGCCTGGAGTGTACATCAAGTTTCATCCCTCCACTTT | CAWSVHQVSSLHF
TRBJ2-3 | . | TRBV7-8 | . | TGTGCCAGCAGCTTTGCCAGGGGCTACACAGATACGCAGTATTTT | CASSFARGYTDTQYF
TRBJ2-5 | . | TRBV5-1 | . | TGCGCCAGCAGCTTGACGGCAGACCAAGAGACCCAGTACTTC | CASSLTADQETQYF
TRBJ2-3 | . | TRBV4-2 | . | TGTGCCAGCAGCCAAGCCTGGGACACCACAGATACGCAGTATTTT | CASSQAWDTTDTQYF
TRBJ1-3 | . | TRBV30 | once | TGTGCCTGGAGTGTTGGGGTTAACACCATATATTTT | CAWSVGVNTIYF
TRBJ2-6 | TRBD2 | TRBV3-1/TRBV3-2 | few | TGTGCCAGCAGCCAAGATCGTAGGCGGGGGGGCCGGAGAGGGGCCAACGTCCTGACTTTC | CASSQDRRRGGRRGANVLTF
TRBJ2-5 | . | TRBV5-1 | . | TGCGCCAGCAGCTTGACGAGGACCCAGTACTTC | CASSLTRTQYF
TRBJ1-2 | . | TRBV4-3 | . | TGCGCCAGCAGCCAAAACCCTGGCAGCCACTATGGCTACACCTTC | CASSQNPGSHYGYTF
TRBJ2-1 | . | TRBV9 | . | TGTGCCAGCAGCGTAGCACCTACAGGGACGACAAGGGGGAATGAGCAGTTCTTC | CASSVAPTGTTRGNEQFF
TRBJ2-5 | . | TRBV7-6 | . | TGTGCCAGCAGCCACGGAGTCACACGGAAAGAGACCCAGTACTTC | CASSHGVTRKETQYF
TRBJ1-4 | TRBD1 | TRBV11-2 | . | TGTGCCAGCAGCCTCCGACAGGGAGGCTGGCTGTTTTTT | CASSLRQGGWLFF
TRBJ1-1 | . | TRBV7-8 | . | TGTGCCAGCAGCTTAGCTGTCAGGCCTTTGAACTTTGGTGAAGCTTTCTTT | CASSLAVRPLNFGEAFF
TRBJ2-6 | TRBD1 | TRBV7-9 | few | TGTGCCAGCAGCCTTGGGGACAGGGGGGTCTCTGGGGCCAACGTCCTGACTTTC | CASSLGDRGVSGANVLTF
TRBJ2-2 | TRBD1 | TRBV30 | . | TGTGCCTGGAGTCTGACAGGGGCTGGAGGGGAGCTGTTTTTT | CAWSLTGAGGELFF
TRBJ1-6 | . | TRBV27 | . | TGTGCCAGCAGTTTTACAGGGCGTGCTAATTCACCCCTCCACTTT | CASSFTGRANSPLHF
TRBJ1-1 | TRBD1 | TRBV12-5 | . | TGTGCTAGTGGTTTGGGGGACAGGGACGCTGAAGCTTTCTTT | CASGLGDRDAEAFF
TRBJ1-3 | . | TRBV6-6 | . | TGTGCCAGCAGTTACGCCCGGGAGAGAAACACCATATATTTT | CASSYARERNTIYF
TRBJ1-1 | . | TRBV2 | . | TGTGCCAGCAGCGCTCCTCAGGCCCTGAGGACTGAAGCTTTCTTT | CASSAPQALRTEAFF
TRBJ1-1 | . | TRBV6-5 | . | TGTGCCAGCACTGTACATAGGGGAGTCACTGAAGCTTTCTTT | CASTVHRGVTEAFF
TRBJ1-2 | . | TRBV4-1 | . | TGCGCCAGCAGCCCTCCGGTGGGACCAACTAACTATGGCTACACCTTC | CASSPPVGPTNYGYTF
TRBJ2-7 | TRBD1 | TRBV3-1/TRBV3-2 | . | TGTGCCAGCAGCCCCGGGGAATCTTTTAGACAGGGGCAGTACTTC | CASSPGESFRQGQYF
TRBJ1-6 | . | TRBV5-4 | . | TGTGCCAGCAGCTTGTATACGGAAAATTCACCCCTCCACTTT | CASSLYTENSPLHF
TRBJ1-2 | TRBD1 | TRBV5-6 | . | TGTGCCAGCAGGATGAGACAGGGGCTCTATGGCTACACCTTC | CASRMRQGLYGYTF
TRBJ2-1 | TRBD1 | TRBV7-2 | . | TGTGCCAGCAGACCCCCAGGGGGCTCCTACAATGAGCAGTTCTTC | CASRPPGGSYNEQFF
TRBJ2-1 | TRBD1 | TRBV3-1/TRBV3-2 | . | TGTGCCAGCAGCCAAGCTGACAGGGACAATGAGCAGTTCTTC | CASSQADRDNEQFF
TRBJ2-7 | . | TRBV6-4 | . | TGTGCCAGCAGGCCCTGGGGCCGAACCTACGAGCAGTACTTC | CASRPWGRTYEQYF
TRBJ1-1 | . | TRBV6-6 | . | TGTGCCAGCAGTTACTCGGCAGGGAAGAACACTGAAGCTTTCTTT | CASSYSAGKNTEAFF
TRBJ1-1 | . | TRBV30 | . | TGTGCCTACAAGGTAGGGGTCCTGAACACTGAAGCTTTCTTT | CAYKVGVLNTEAFF
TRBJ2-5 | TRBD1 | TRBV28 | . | TGTGCCAGCAGTCCCGGGACAGGACGTCGGACCCAGTACTTC | CASSPGTGRRTQYF
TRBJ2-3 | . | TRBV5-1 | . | TGCGCCAGCCTAGGGGGGCCGGCCACAGATACGCAGTATTTT | CASLGGPATDTQYF
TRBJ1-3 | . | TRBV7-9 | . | TGTGCCAGCAGCCCTCGGACTCTTTCAGGTTCCGGAAACACCATATATTTT | CASSPRTLSGSGNTIYF
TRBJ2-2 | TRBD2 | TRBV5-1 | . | TGCGCCAGCAAAACTAGCGGGGGGGCCGGCACCGGGGAGCTGTTTTTT | CASKTSGGAGTGELFF
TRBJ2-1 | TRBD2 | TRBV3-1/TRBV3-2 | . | TGTGCCAGCAGCCGGCTAGCGGGGTGGGGAGGTGAGCAGTTCTTC | CASSRLAGWGGEQFF
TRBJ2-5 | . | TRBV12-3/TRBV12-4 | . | TGTGCCAGCAGTACGCAACTAGAGACCCAGTACTTC | CASSTQLETQYF
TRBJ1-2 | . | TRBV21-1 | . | TGTGCCAGCAGCAAAGTTCACAGACCGAGGTCTAACTATGGCTACACCTTC | CASSKVHRPRSNYGYTF
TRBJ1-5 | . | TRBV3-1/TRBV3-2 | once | TGTGCCAGCAGCCCTACGGGGGGGGGTTATACAGCCCAGCATTTT | CASSPTGGGYTAQHF
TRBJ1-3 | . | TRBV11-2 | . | TGTGCCAGCAGCTTAAGACGTGAGCACTCTGGAAACACCATATATTTT | CASSLRREHSGNTIYF
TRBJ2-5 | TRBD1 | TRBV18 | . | TGTGCCAGCTCACCATTGAGGGACAGTCAAGAGACCCAGTACTTC | CASSPLRDSQETQYF
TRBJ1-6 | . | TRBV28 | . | TGTGCCAGCAGTTTTAATGGGATTCTCCTCCACTTT | CASSFNGILLHF
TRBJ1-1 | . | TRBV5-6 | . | TGTGCCAGCAGCTTGGGGCCCCTTGAGACTGAAGCTTTCTTT | CASSLGPLETEAFF
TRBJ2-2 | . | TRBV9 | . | TGTGCCAGCAGCGGTGGACAGCTCAACACCGGGGAGCTGTTTTTT | CASSGGQLNTGELFF
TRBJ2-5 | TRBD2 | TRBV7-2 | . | TGTGCCAGCAGCTTCGCTAGGGGAGGGGAGACCCAGTACTTC | CASSFARGGETQYF
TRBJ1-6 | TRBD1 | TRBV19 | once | TGTGCCAGTAGCACGGACAGGGGTGAATCACCCCTCCACTTT | CASSTDRGESPLHF
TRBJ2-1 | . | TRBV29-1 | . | TGCAGCGTTAGAGGCAGGGCCCAGGAGCAGTTCTTC | CSVRGRAQEQFF
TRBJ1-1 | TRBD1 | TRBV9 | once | TGTGCCAGCAGCGCGACTGGGACAGGATTTGAAGCTTTCTTT | CASSATGTGFEAFF
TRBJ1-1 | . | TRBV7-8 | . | TGTGCCAGCAGTTCGGGGGGTGGGGATGAAGCTTTCTTT | CASSSGGGDEAFF
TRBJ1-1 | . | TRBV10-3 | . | TGTGCCATCAGTAGAGACAGCCAGAACACTGAAGCTTTCTTT | CAISRDSQNTEAFF
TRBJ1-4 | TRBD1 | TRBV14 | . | TGTGCCAGCAGCCAGTACCAGGGGGCGCCTAATGAAAAACTGTTTTTT | CASSQYQGAPNEKLFF
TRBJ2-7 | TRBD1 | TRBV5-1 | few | TGCGCCAGCAGCTTATGGGACAGCTCCTACGAGCAGTACTTC | CASSLWDSSYEQYF
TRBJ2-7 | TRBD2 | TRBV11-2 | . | TGTGCCAGCAGCTCATGGACTAGCGGGGGGGCCGAGCAGTACTTC | CASSSWTSGGAEQYF
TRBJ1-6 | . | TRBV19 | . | TGTGCCAGTAGTATGGTTTCGGGGGGCAATTCACCCCTCCACTTT | CASSMVSGGNSPLHF
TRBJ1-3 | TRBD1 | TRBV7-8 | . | TGTGCCAGCAGCGATTATGATAACCTCGACAGGGGGGACACCATATATTTT | CASSDYDNLDRGDTIYF
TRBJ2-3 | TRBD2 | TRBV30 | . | TGTGCCTGGAGTGTGGGGCTAGCGGTAGAGGATACGCAGTATTTT | CAWSVGLAVEDTQYF